This TCR beta chain was retrieved from a study of beta chain features in type 1 diabetes. Findings of the study overall: Sampled from patients, naive, central memory and Treg TCRB repertoires appeared more similar than those sampled from healthy donors. Type 1 diabetes patients showed a moderate but significant shortening of TCRB CDR3s in all four CD4+ subsets.

Investigators reverse transcribed all isolated RNA, so they sequenced expressed TCRB transcripts. It was found that naive, central memory and regulatory T cell samples averaged around 3.8 million reads. Data came from immunoSEQ multiplex PCR; TCRdb stores just in-frame clones and leaves some out. The table has around 250,000 clones, around 24% seen once. Germline assignment: CDR1 GTSNPN and CDR2 SVGIG (reference sequence). The CDR3 is 14 amino acids. Trimming at V came to 2 bases and at J to 1 base, leaving 3 bases not matched to a gene. Donors contributed one heparinised blood draw apiece, averaging about 110 mL. Stem cell-like memory, regulatory, central memory and naive CD4+ cells were sorted via CD45RO/CCR7/CD25/CD127/CD95/CD27. A word on this clone: The target antigen is unknown. This sample includes further DNA sequences coding for the same CDR3.

Sequenced sample: naive CD4+ T cells from blood. This chain connects TRBV30 to TRBJ1-1, with TRBD1 matching over 8 bases. This TCR came from a woman aged 30 to 39 with type 1 diabetes. The CDR3 nucleotides are TGTGCCTGGAGTAGGGGGACAGGGAACACTGAAGCTTTCTTT. It is translated as CAWSRGTGNTEAFF.